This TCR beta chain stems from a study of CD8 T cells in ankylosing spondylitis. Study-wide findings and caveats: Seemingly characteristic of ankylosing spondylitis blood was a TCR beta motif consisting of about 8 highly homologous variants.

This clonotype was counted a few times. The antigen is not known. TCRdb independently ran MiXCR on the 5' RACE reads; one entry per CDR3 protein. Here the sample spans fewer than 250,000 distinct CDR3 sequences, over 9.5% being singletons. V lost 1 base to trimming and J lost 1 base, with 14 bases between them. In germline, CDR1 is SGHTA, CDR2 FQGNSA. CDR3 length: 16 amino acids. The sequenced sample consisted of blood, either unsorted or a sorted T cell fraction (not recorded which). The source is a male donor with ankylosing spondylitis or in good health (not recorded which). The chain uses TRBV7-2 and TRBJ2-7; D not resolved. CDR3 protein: CASSLGPAKGSYEQYF. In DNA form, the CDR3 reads TGTGCCAGCAGCTTAGGACCAGCTAAGGGATCCTACGAGCAGTACTTC.